This T cell receptor (beta chain) was recorded in a study of cytomegalovirus exposure and HLA in healthy donors (dated by TCRdb to about 2017). Broadly, across the study: According to an earlier analysis of around 600 of the donors, 150 million to 200 million T cells yielded over 90 million unique TCR beta sequences and about 280 Gb of sequence data. About 300 gigabases of sequencing data and around 87 million unique TCR sequences were included in an early release covering about 620 HLA-typed donors. The genetic ancestry cluster associated with self-reported Caucasian donors included over 65% of the 398 genotyped donors. The study aimed to test whether cataloging public T cell receptors could reveal signatures of past pathogen exposure. The T cell repertoires of 666 subjects were profiled by immunosequencing and related to cytomegalovirus serostatus. A separate validation cohort of 100 to 150 different subjects was used in addition to the 666-subject first cohort. To predict cytomegalovirus infection status, the study brought together high-throughput TCR immunosequencing, statistical association of individual TCRs with disease status, and machine learning. A later analysis re-analyzed previously published TCR beta repertoires from approximately 670 donors and added high-resolution HLA genotyping to study TCR occurrence patterns. Rather than drawing on any new phenotypic data, the later analysis identified candidate immune exposures from TCR beta sequences and the way those sequences occurred across donors. An earlier analysis of a few hundred of the donors applied high-throughput TCR beta sequencing to assess whether each TCR beta V gene segment acted as functional or pseudogenic. Alongside the repertoire data, information on donor age, sex, ethnicity and CMV serostatus was compiled. In a later genetic analysis, genome-wide SNP genotypes for about 65% of the roughly 700 donors were used, and that subset was treated as a discovery cohort. Every discovery cohort repertoire had been produced on one sequencing platform. HLA typing covered class I and class II loci at four-digit resolution. Typing coverage varied by locus: 629-630 donors for A, B, C, DRB1 and DQB1; approximately 560 for DQA1; around 610 for DPA1; roughly 450 for DPB1. Because of strong linkage in the cohort, 4 to 6 DR-DQ haplotypes were treated as single units for association and clustering. Among some 400 genotyped donors of the cohort, an average of roughly 230,000 unique TCR beta nucleotide sequences was sequenced per donor, of which about 18% were non-productive. On the study overall, not on this receptor specifically: At a false discovery rate of 0.05, a later analysis linked 16,000 or so TCR beta sequences to specific HLA alleles. V-gene and J-gene trimming of TCR beta chains was associated with a missense DCLRE1C variant in a later genetic analysis, and the association was replicated in an independent cohort. Immune exposure information for the cohort was limited to CMV serostatus. In a later analysis, HLA-associated TCR beta chains were found to be more clonally expanded and to have lower generation probabilities than equally common non-associated chains. Because some donors lacked HLA typing at each locus, the association tests relied only on the typed subset. The authors suggested that the approach could potentially be extended to other disease states and immunological phenotypes. Correlated functional status among segregating V segments might be attributable to linkage disequilibrium, but an unknown experimental factor could not be ruled out. In an earlier analysis of 500 to 650 of the donors, most TCR beta V segments appeared in productive rearrangements about 87% or about 30% of the time, broadly matching IMGT annotations. In vitro tests confirmed that a few of the cytomegalovirus-associated TCR beta chains recognize cytomegalovirus antigens. In both the original and validation cohorts, the classifier was reported to diagnose cytomegalovirus status with high specificity and sensitivity. Sequencing depth was assumed to be roughly uniform across donors in the presence/absence analyses, though that assumption may not hold. A total of 150 or so TCR beta chains were listed by the study as associated with cytomegalovirus. According to a later analysis, most CMV-associated TCR beta chains appeared to be HLA-restricted, and the HLA associations seemed to be driven largely by CMV exposure. When HLA alleles, especially DR and DQ, strongly co-occurred, attributing TCR associations to individual alleles was difficult. Across donors, most TCR sequences were observed very rarely, whereas some public TCRs were present in many individuals. The cohort was sequenced for TCR beta chains only, and without alpha or paired-chain data the features that could be detected were limited. A later analysis found that TCR association rates varied across HLA loci, with DRB1 alleles showing the most associated TCRs and HLA-C alleles the fewest. The 87-base-pair reads could not distinguish some IMGT-functional V segments, including TRBV6-2 and TRBV6-3, so those segments were excluded. In a later analysis, several top co-occurrence clusters were reported to appear linked to parvovirus B19, influenza, CMV and Epstein-Barr virus. A further reported finding was that TCR beta sequences accurately predicted the HLA-A and HLA-B alleles for most subjects in the first cohort. According to a later genetic analysis, donors in an Asian-associated ancestry cluster had fewer N-insertions in productive TCRs than the approximately 630-donor mean. A cluster of highly shared sequence variants was judged likely to be a technical artifact of the sequencing pipeline. Over 15 rarely observed V segments, including chromosome 9 orphons, were excluded from the earlier analysis of 550 to 700 of the donors because counts were too low.

To prepare the library, the immunoSEQ multiplex PCR assay was applied. For the multiplex PCR, a mixture combining 60 forward primers for TCR Vbeta segments and 13 reverse primers for TCR Jbeta segments was used. The CDR3 region of rearranged TCR beta genes was amplified from genomic DNA with a multiplex PCR assay. The amplified TCR beta libraries were sequenced on the Illumina HiSeq System as 87-base-pair reads. As for the original processing: Across the 500 to 850 repertoires, a later analysis counted tens of millions of unique TCR beta chains, about 10 million of which were shared by at least two donors. Raw reads were error-corrected and collapsed into unique sequences by a nearest-neighbor algorithm in which closely related sequences were merged to remove PCR and sequencing errors. V, D and J gene segments were assigned by aligning CDR3 sequences to IMGT reference sequences. Each retained sequence needed at least a six-nucleotide match to both a V gene segment and a J gene segment. A rearrangement counted as productive if the CDR3 had no stop codons and remained in frame with V and J, and every other rearrangement counted as non-productive. CDR3 was defined by IMGT convention, running from the second conserved V-encoded cysteine to the conserved J-encoded phenylalanine. The earlier analysis of 587 of the donors excluded sequences that lacked an unambiguous match to a single V gene segment. An earlier analysis of 587 of the donors classified V segments as functional when productive rearrangements were above 56.7% and as segregating when the standard deviation between donors was above 5%. A statistical classification framework was developed to diagnose cytomegalovirus status using the catalog of TCR beta chain sequences. In a later analysis, TCR nucleotide sequences were compared against IMGT/GENE-DB human TR gene sequences so that V and J genes could be assigned. The TCRdist pipeline was used in a later analysis to assign CDR3 sequences and most-parsimonious VDJ recombination scenarios. A later analysis defined each TCR beta chain by its CDR3 amino acid sequence plus V-gene family, and excluded reads lacking a unique V-gene family. As a way to deal with suspected cross-contamination and a sequencing artifact, a later analysis dropped over 550 nucleotide sequences that were highly shared and had low generation probability. A later analysis calculated a clonal expansion index for each public chain from normalized within-repertoire ranks of inferred template counts. In a later analysis, generation probabilities were computed using a VDJ recombination model fitted to out-of-frame rearrangements, and the results were checked against IGoR. Hypergeometric tests were used in a later analysis to score TCR-TCR, TCR-HLA and TCR-CMV co-occurrence, with a repertoire-size bias correction applied to the TCR pairs. A later analysis estimated false discovery rates by permuting HLA or CMV assignments 20 times. A later analysis grouped co-occurring TCRs with DBSCAN, adding TCRdist sequence similarity when clustering within HLA-allele-positive subsets. For co-occurrence clustering, repertoires with fewer than 30,000 or more than 120,000 public chains were excluded, along with about five repertoires with anomalous nucleotide sharing. Not all clones reach the TCRdb copy of this immuneACCESS table, which keeps in-frame sequences only. Checked studies attribute under half of the gap to unresolved V genes and leave the rest unexplained. V and J calls plus clone size are reproduced from that table; the DNA served to infer D and trimming. The sample includes around 130,000 clones, with roughly 84% observed a single time. The ten largest clones take up under 2% of the sample.

The cohort comprised hundreds of healthy bone marrow donors. Cohort members were all nominally healthy when sampled, although unrecorded immune exposures were likely present. The donor tested CMV seronegative and was one of the 352 seronegative cohort members. Each donor provided a peripheral blood sample, and peripheral blood mononuclear cells were used for TCR beta sequencing. The Qiagen DNeasy Blood Extraction Kit was used to extract genomic DNA from the blood cell samples. In regard to this clone: Its binding antigen is unknown. Base quality data are lacking; no much larger clone is found one base away.

V drops 7 bases and J drops 3 bases, leaving 16 bases in between. The cysteine opens and the phenylalanine closes a CDR3 of 14 amino acids. Only CDR3 DNA is held: 42 bases, read in frame from base 1. According to the germline V gene (reference sequence), CDR1 reads MNHNY and CDR2 reads SVGAGI. This receptor chain uses TRBV6-6 and TRBJ2-7; perhaps TRBD2 is the D gene, with 5 bases matching. Sequenced sample: PBMCs. The TCR sequence derives from a boy aged 5-17 years in good health and CMV-seronegative. The nucleotides read TGTGCCAGCACCTCCACGGCGGACTTCTACGAGCAGTACTTC. Its coded protein is CASTSTADFYEQYF.